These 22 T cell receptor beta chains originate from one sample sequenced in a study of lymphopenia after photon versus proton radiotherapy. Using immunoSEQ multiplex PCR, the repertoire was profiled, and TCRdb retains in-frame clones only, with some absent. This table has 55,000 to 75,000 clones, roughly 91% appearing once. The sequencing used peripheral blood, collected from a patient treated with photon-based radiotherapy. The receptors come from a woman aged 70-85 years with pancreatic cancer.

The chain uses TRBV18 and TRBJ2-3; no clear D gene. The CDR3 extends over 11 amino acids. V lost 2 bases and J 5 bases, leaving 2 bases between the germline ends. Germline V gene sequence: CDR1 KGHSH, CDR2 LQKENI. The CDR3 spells CASSPKDTQYF. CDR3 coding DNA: TGTGCCAGCTCACCAAAAGATACGCAGTATTTT.

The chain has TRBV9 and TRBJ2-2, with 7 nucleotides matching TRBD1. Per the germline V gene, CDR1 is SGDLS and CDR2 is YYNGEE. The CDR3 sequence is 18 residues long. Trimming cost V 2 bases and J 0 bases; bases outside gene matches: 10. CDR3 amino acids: CASSVGAGTATNTGELFF. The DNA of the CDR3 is TGTGCCAGCAGCGTTGGTGCCGGGACAGCAACGAACACCGGGGAGCTGTTTTTT.

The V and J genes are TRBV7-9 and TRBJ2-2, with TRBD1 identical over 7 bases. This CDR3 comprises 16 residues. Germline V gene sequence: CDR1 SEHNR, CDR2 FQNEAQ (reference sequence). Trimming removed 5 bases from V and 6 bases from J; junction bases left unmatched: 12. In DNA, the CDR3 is TGTGCCAGCAGCCCGACGAGGGGGCGAAGGGCCGGGGAGCTGTTTTTT. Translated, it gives CASSPTRGRRAGELFF.

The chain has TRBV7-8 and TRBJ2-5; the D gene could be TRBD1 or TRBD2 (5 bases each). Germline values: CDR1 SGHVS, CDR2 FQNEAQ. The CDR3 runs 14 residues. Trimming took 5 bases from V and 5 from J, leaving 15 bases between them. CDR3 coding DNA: TGTGCCAGCAGCCGGGACGGCCGTTACGAGACCCAGTACTTC. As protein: CASSRDGRYETQYF.

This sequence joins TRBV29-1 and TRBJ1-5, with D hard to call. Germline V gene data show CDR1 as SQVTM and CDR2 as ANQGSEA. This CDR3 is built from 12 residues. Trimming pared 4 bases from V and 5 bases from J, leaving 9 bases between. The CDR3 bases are TGCAGCGTTGCGGATGGAGATCAGCCCCAGCATTTT. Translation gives CSVADGDQPQHF.

The chain's CDR3 is CASSQVATSGYNEQFF. The CDR3 DNA follows: TGCGCCAGCAGCCAAGTAGCGACTAGCGGGTACAATGAGCAGTTCTTC. The rearrangement joins TRBV4-3 to TRBJ2-1, with 10 positions matching TRBD2. Germline values: CDR1 LGHNA, CDR2 YSLEER. The CDR3 is made up of 16 amino acids. Losses at the gene ends were 1 base for V and 4 bases for J; bases not matched to a gene: 4.

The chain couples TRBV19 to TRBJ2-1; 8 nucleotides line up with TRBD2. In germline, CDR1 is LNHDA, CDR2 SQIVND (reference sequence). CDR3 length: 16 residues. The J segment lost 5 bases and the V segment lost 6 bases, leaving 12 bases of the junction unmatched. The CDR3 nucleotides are TGTGCCAGTAGCACCGGGACTAGGGGCGGAGACAATGAGCAGTTCTTC. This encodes CASSTGTRGGDNEQFF.

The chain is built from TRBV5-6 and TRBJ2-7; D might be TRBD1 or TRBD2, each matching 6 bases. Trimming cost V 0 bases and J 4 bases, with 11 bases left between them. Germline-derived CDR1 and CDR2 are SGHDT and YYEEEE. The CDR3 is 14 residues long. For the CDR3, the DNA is TGTGCCAGCAGCTTGGTCGGGGGCGGGTACGAGCAGTACTTC. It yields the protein CASSLVGGGYEQYF.

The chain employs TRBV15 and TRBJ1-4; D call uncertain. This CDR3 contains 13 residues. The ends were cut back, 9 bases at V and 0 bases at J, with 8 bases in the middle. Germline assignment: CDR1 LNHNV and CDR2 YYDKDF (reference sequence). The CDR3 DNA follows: TGTGCCACGCGGCGGTCAACTAATGAAAAACTGTTTTTT. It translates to CATRRSTNEKLFF.

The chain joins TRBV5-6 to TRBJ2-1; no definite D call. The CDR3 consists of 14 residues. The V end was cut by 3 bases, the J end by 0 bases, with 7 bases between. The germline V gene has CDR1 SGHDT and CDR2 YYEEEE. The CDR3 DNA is TGTGCCAGCAGCTCGCGCATCTCCTACAATGAGCAGTTCTTC. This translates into CASSSRISYNEQFF.

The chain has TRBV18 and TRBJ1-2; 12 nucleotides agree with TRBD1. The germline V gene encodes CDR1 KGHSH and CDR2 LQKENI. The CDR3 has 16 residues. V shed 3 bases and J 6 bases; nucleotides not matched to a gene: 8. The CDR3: CASSPPSGQGAHGYTF. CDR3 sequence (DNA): TGTGCCAGCTCACCCCCCTCGGGACAGGGGGCCCATGGCTACACCTTC.

As DNA, the CDR3 is TGTGCCAGCAGCCCGGGGCTCTCTGAAGCTTTCTTT. Translating it yields CASSPGLSEAFF. The chain is built from TRBV7-2 and TRBJ1-1, with a possible D match to TRBD1 (5 bases). The germline V gene has CDR1 SGHTA and CDR2 FQGNSA. Trimming stripped 5 bases from V and 6 bases from J, with 10 bases between. There are 12 residues in the CDR3.

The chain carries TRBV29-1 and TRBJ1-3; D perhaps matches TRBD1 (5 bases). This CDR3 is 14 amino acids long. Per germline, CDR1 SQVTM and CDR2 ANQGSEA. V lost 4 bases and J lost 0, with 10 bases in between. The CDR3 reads CSVASTVSGNTIYF. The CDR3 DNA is TGCAGCGTTGCTTCGACAGTCTCTGGAAACACCATATATTTT.

The CDR3 bases are TGCGCCAGCAGCTTGGATGGACAGGGTCTTCACGAGCAGTACTTC. As protein: CASSLDGQGLHEQYF. The chain combines TRBV5-1 with TRBJ2-7; TRBD1 agrees at 8 bases. The CDR3 is 15 residues long. Germline CDR1 reads SGHRS; CDR2 reads YFSETQ. With V trimmed by 0 bases and J by 5 bases, 7 bases remained unmatched.

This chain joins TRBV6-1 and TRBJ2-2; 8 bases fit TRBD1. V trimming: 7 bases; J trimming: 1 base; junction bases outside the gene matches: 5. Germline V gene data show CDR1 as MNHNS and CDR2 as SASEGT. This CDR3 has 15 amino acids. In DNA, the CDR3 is TGTGCCAGCAATGAGGGACAGGAGAACACCGGGGAGCTGTTTTTT. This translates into CASNEGQENTGELFF.

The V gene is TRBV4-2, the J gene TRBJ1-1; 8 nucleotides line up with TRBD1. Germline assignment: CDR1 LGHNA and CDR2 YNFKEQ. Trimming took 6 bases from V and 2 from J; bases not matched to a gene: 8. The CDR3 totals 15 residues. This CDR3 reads CASRAGQGANTEAFF. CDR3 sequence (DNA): TGTGCCAGCAGAGCAGGACAGGGCGCTAACACTGAAGCTTTCTTT.

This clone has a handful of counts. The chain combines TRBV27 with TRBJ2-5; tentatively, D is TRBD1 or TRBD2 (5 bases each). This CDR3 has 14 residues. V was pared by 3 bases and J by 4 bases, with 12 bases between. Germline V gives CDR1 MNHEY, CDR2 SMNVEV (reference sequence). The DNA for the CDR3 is TGTGCCAGCAGTTTTGGCGCAGGGACAGAGACCCAGTACTTC. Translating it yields CASSFGAGTETQYF.

This CDR3 is CASSQDLGATKNYGYTF. The CDR3 region has the DNA TGCGCCAGCAGCCAAGATCTAGGCGCGACTAAAAACTATGGCTACACCTTC. The chain combines TRBV4-3 with TRBJ1-2; D is ambiguous. The germline CDR1 and CDR2 sequences are LGHNA and YSLEER. The CDR3 is made up of 17 amino acids. V gave up 0 bases and J gave up 2 bases, with 16 bases separating them.

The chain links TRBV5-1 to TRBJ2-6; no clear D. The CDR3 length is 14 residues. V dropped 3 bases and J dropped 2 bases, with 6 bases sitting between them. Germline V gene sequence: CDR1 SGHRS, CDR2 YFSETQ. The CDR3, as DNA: TGCGCCAGCAGCTCGGTAGCTGGGGCCAACGTCCTGACTTTC. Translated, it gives CASSSVAGANVLTF. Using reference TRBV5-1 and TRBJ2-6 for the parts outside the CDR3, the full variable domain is KAGVTQTPRYLIKTRGQQVTLSCSPISGHRSVSWYQQTPGQGLQFLFEYFSETQRNKGNFPGRFSGRQFSNSRSEMNVSTLELGDSALYLCASSSVAGANVLTFGAGSRLTVL.

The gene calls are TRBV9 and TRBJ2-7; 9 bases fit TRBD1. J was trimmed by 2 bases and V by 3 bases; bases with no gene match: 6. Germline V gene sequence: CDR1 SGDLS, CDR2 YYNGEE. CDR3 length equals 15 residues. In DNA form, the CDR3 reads TGTGCCAGCAGCGCGGACAGGGGATTTACCTACGAGCAGTACTTC. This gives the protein CASSADRGFTYEQYF.

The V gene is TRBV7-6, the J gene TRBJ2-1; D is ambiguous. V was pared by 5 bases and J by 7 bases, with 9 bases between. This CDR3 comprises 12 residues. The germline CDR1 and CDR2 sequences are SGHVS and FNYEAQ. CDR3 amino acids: CASSRLRNEQFF. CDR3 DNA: TGTGCCAGCAGCCGACTGCGTAATGAGCAGTTCTTC.

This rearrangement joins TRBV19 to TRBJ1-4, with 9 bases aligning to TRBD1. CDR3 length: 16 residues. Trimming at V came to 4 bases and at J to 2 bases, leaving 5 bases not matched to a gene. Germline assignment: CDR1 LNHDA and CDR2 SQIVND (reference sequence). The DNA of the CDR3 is TGTGCCAGTAGTACTGTACAGGGGGCGACTAATGAAAAACTGTTTTTT. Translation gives CASSTVQGATNEKLFF.